The next 5 T cell receptor beta chains were all read from a single sample in a study of regulatory T cells in long-lasting Graves disease. The time point was: persistent/refractory GD, antithyroid drugs over 5 years with positive TRAb. Isolated PBMC RNA provided the starting material for the TCR library. Relying on iRepertoire HTBI primers and Arm-PCR of CDR3 regions, the team built TCR beta libraries. TCRdb used MiXCR to reprocess the multiplex PCR reads, holding one entry per CDR3 protein. This table has 250,000 to 300,000 distinct CDR3 sequences, around 21% appearing once. The sequencing here drew on peripheral blood mononuclear cells (PBMCs), taken when the disease was refractory, from a patient treated with antithyroid drugs. The origin of the receptors is a female donor with Graves disease.

This clonotype was found a few times. CDR3 nucleotides: TGTGCCAGTCAAGTCAAGGGGGAGGAGAACACTGAAGCTTTCTTT. It specifies CASQVKGEENTEAFF. The chain employs TRBV10-3 and TRBJ1-1, with TRBD1 as a possible D gene (6 bases). The germline V gene encodes CDR1 ENHRY and CDR2 SYGVKD. CDR3 length: 15 amino acids. The V and J ends lost 10 bases and 1 base respectively, with 19 bases between them.

At least ten counts were recorded for this clonotype. The genes are TRBV30 and TRBJ1-1; 9 nucleotides match TRBD1. The length of the CDR3 is 15 residues. Losses at the gene ends were 0 bases for V and 6 bases for J; bases not matched to a gene: 8. Germline-derived CDR1 and CDR2 are GTSNPN and SVGIG (reference sequence). This chain's CDR3 is CAWSVLGTGRAEAFF. The CDR3 coding sequence is TGTGCCTGGAGTGTACTTGGGACAGGGAGGGCTGAAGCTTTCTTT.

This clonotype occurred many times. The chain links TRBV28 to TRBJ2-5; TRBD2 matches 10 bases. Germline values: CDR1 MDHEN, CDR2 SYDVKM. With V trimmed by 6 bases and J by 5 bases, 12 bases remained unmatched. The CDR3 contains 16 residues. The CDR3 DNA sequence: TGTGCCAGCAGCTTGAATTTAGCGGGAGGTTCGGAGACCCAGTACTTC. Protein product: CASSLNLAGGSETQYF.

The rearrangement joins TRBV20-1 to TRBJ1-4, with D maybe TRBD1 (6 bases). There are 14 residues in the CDR3. CDR1 and CDR2 from the germline V gene are DFQATT and SNEGSKA (reference sequence). V lost 4 bases, J lost 7 bases, and 16 bases lay in between. As DNA, the CDR3 is TGCAGTGCTACTCCGGGGGGGCGAGTTGAAAAACTGTTTTTT. This encodes CSATPGGRVEKLFF.

The rearrangement joins TRBV19 to TRBJ2-3, with TRBD1 identical over 7 bases. The CDR3 extends over 13 amino acids. The germline gives CDR1 LNHDA, CDR2 SQIVND (reference sequence). V lost 3 bases to trimming and J lost 6 bases; unmatched junction nucleotides: 3. The CDR3 loop is CASSIDRVDTQYF. CDR3 DNA sequence: TGTGCCAGTAGTATTGACAGGGTTGATACGCAGTATTTT.